A single sample is the source of the 24 T cell receptor beta chains below, sequenced in a study of blood T cell repertoires in COVID-19. The repertoire was sequenced with immunoSEQ multiplex PCR; TCRdb's copy has only in-frame clones and lacks some. Among about 79,000 clones listed, about 89% were seen once. The specimen sequenced was peripheral blood. The source of these receptors is a man in his 70s with active or convalescent COVID-19.

This chain links TRBV6-2 or TRBV6-3 with TRBJ1-1, with D hard to call. V dropped 8 bases and J dropped 3 bases, with 16 bases sitting between them. The CDR3 sequence is 14 residues long. CDR1 and CDR2 (germline): MNHEY, SVGEGT. The CDR3 nucleotides read TGTGCCAGCCGTTTTCCCGGGTCGGACACTGAAGCTTTCTTT. Translated, it gives CASRFPGSDTEAFF.

The chain couples TRBV7-2 to TRBJ1-2; tentative D call: TRBD1 (6 bases). CDR3 length: 13 amino acids. Trimming took 1 base from V and 3 from J, leaving 6 bases between them. Germline lookup yields CDR1 SGHTA and CDR2 FQGNSA. CDR3 loop: CASSLGGHYGYTF. CDR3 DNA sequence: TGTGCCAGCAGCTTAGGGGGGCACTATGGCTACACCTTC. The full variable domain, with the rest looked up from reference TRBV7-2 and TRBJ1-2, is GAGVSQSPSNKVTEKGKDVELRCDPISGHTALYWYRQSLGQGLEFLIYFQGNSAPDKSGLPSDRFSAERTGGSVSTLTIQRTQQEDSAVYLCASSLGGHYGYTFGSGTRLTVV.

Only a few counts were recorded for this clone. The chain has TRBV12-3 or TRBV12-4 and TRBJ2-2; 7 bases line up with TRBD1. The CDR3 is 13 amino acids. The trim removed 6 bases at V and 6 bases at J, leaving 4 bases unmatched. In DNA, the CDR3 is TGTGCCAGCAGACCCGACAGGGCCGGGGAGCTGTTTTTT. Translating it yields CASRPDRAGELFF.

This clone was seen more than once but under ten times. This chain connects TRBV5-6 to TRBJ2-7, with 8 bases identical to TRBD1. This CDR3 contains 15 residues. V was pared by 6 bases and J by 2 bases, with 10 bases of the junction left unmatched. CDR1 is SGHDT, CDR2 YYEEEE, per germline. CDR3 DNA sequence: TGTGCCAGCAACCGAAGGACAGGGAACACCTACGAGCAGTACTTC. This codes for CASNRRTGNTYEQYF. Complete variable domain (other parts from reference TRBV5-6 and TRBJ2-7): DAGVTQSPTHLIKTRGQQVTLRCSPKSGHDTVSWYQQALGQGPQFIFQYYEEEERQRGNFPDRFSGHQFPNYSSELNVNALLLGDSALYLCASNRRTGNTYEQYFGPGTRLTVT.

This chain's CDR3 is CATRSLAGKETQYF. The DNA of the CDR3 is TGTGCCACCCGATCCTTAGCGGGGAAAGAGACCCAGTACTTC. V usage is TRBV27 and J usage is TRBJ2-5, with 8 bases aligning to TRBD2. V lost 10 bases, J lost 3 bases, and 10 bases stayed unmatched. From germline, CDR1 is MNHEY and CDR2 SMNVEV (reference sequence). The CDR3 is 14 residues long.

The J gene is TRBJ2-1, the V gene TRBV4-1; no definite D call. The V end was cut by 1 base, the J end by 7 bases, with 5 bases between. The CDR3 length is 12 residues. Germline loops: CDR1 MGHRA, CDR2 YSYEKL. This CDR3 reads CASSQGLNEQFF. Here the CDR3 DNA reads TGCGCCAGCAGCCAAGGGCTTAATGAGCAGTTCTTC.

The chain links TRBV29-1 to TRBJ2-5, with 14 bases fitting TRBD2. This CDR3 is 15 amino acids long. Trimming cost V 4 bases and J 4 bases; bases outside gene matches: 5. In germline, CDR1 is SQVTM, CDR2 ANQGSEA. The CDR3 spells CSVGLAGGVGETQYF. The CDR3 coding sequence is TGCAGCGTTGGACTAGCGGGAGGGGTTGGAGAGACCCAGTACTTC. Together with reference TRBV29-1 and TRBJ2-5, the CDR3 gives the full variable domain: SAVISQKPSRDICQRGTSLTIQCQVDSQVTMMFWYRQQPGQSLTLIATANQGSEATYESGFVIDKFPISRPNLTFSTLTVSNMSPEDSSIYLCSVGLAGGVGETQYFGPGTRLLVL.

V and J are TRBV24-1 and TRBJ2-1, with 10 bases that match TRBD2. The CDR3 consists of 15 residues. V gave up 3 bases and J gave up 7 bases; unmatched junction bases: 5. Per germline, CDR1 KGHDR and CDR2 SFDVKD. The CDR3 DNA follows: TGTGCCACCAGTGATGCTAGCGGGAGTGGTAATGAGCAGTTCTTC. This codes for CATSDASGSGNEQFF.

The chain links TRBV19 to TRBJ1-5; D might be TRBD1 (5 bases). The CDR3 length is 19 residues. The V and J ends lost 0 bases and 9 bases respectively, with 27 bases between them. The V gene's germline CDR1 is LNHDA and CDR2 SQIVND (reference sequence). Written as DNA, the CDR3 is TGTGCCAGTAGTATAGATTCCCCCTCCCTGGGGGGGAGAAATTGGCCCCAGCATTTT. It translates to CASSIDSPSLGGRNWPQHF.

The rearrangement links TRBV6-5 to TRBJ2-1; D is possibly TRBD2 (6 bases). V lost 2 bases and J 5 bases, leaving 10 bases between the germline ends. CDR1 is MNHEY and CDR2 is SVGAGI in the germline V gene. CDR3 length: 14 residues. The CDR3 nucleotides read TGTGCCAGCAGTTACCGGCGGGACCACAATGAGCAGTTCTTC. This translates into CASSYRRDHNEQFF.

The chain uses TRBV27 and TRBJ1-4, with D perhaps matching TRBD1 (6 bases). The germline V gene encodes CDR1 MNHEY and CDR2 SMNVEV (reference sequence). Trimming pared 2 bases from V and 8 bases from J, leaving 12 bases between. The CDR3 loop spans 14 amino acids. The CDR3 DNA is TGTGCCAGCAGTTTAGAACAGGGAGGGGAAAAACTGTTTTTT. This encodes CASSLEQGGEKLFF.

The chain uses TRBV29-1 and TRBJ2-3; TRBD2 agrees at 9 bases. There are 15 residues in the CDR3. V lost 1 base and J lost 2; bases outside the gene matches: 4. Germline CDR1 SQVTM, CDR2 ANQGSEA. In nucleotides, the CDR3 is TGCAGCGTTGAAGGACTAGCGGAGCCCACAGATACGCAGTATTTT. Its translation: CSVEGLAEPTDTQYF.

J is TRBJ2-2 and V is TRBV7-8; TRBD1 aligns across 8 bases. CDR1 and CDR2 (germline): SGHVS, FQNEAQ. Trimming removed 10 bases from V and 7 bases from J; junction bases left unmatched: 11. CDR3 length equals 14 residues. The CDR3 region is CANTRQGSGGELFF. The CDR3 nucleotides are TGTGCCAACACTCGACAGGGGTCCGGCGGGGAGCTGTTTTTT.

Note on this clone: The junction departs from germline at one end; a sequencing error may be responsible. The gene calls are TRBV7-2 and TRBJ1-1; D is perhaps TRBD1 (5 bases). The CDR3 extends over 15 amino acids. CDR1 and CDR2 (germline): SGHTA, FQGNSA. The CDR3 protein is CASSLVAQVKTEAFF. Here the CDR3 DNA reads TGTGCCAGCAGCTTGGTGGCACAGGTGAAGACTGAAGCTTTCTTT.

The rearrangement links TRBV18 to TRBJ1-4; perhaps TRBD1 as D (5 bases). This CDR3 region has 15 residues. The V gene lost 2 bases and the J gene lost 0 bases, with 7 bases spanning the gap. Per the germline V gene, CDR1 is KGHSH and CDR2 is LQKENI. CDR3 sequence (DNA): TGTGCCAGCTCACCATCGGGGGCAACTAATGAAAAACTGTTTTTT. It is translated as CASSPSGATNEKLFF.

The V and J genes are TRBV4-1 and TRBJ1-5; 9 bases are a match to TRBD1. Germline loops: CDR1 MGHRA, CDR2 YSYEKL. CDR3 length equals 14 residues. Trimming removed 6 bases from V and 4 bases from J; junction bases left unmatched: 4. The CDR3 spells CASRRTGENQPQHF. The CDR3 nucleotides are TGCGCCAGCAGACGGACAGGGGAGAATCAGCCCCAGCATTTT.

Here the CDR3 reads CATSASTGKNTEAFF. The DNA of the CDR3 is TGTGCCACCAGTGCGTCGACAGGGAAGAACACTGAAGCTTTCTTT. The chain has TRBV24-1 and TRBJ1-1, with 7 nucleotides matching TRBD1. The germline CDR1 and CDR2 sequences are KGHDR and SFDVKD. The CDR3 spans 15 residues. The ends lost 5 bases at V and 1 base at J; junction bases unmatched: 6.

The rearrangement joins TRBV10-3 to TRBJ2-1; D is possibly TRBD2 (5 bases). The CDR3 has 15 residues. Germline V lookup: CDR1 ENHRY, CDR2 SYGVKD. V lost 3 bases, J lost 5 bases, and 14 bases lay in between. CDR3 nucleotides: TGTGCCATCAGTGACCGACGGGAACTTAACAATGAGCAGTTCTTC. Its protein is CAISDRRELNNEQFF.

The chain recombines TRBV24-1 with TRBJ2-5; possibly TRBD2 for D (5 bases). Per germline, CDR1 KGHDR and CDR2 SFDVKD. V lost 6 bases, J lost 4 bases, and 11 bases lay in between. The length of the CDR3 is 13 residues. The CDR3 region is CATSQSAGETQYF. The DNA for the CDR3 is TGTGCCACCAGTCAGTCGGCGGGAGAGACCCAGTACTTC.

The J gene is TRBJ1-1, the V gene TRBV19; the match to TRBD1 covers 9 bases. The V gene end was trimmed by 7 bases and the J gene end by 3 bases; junction bases not matched to a gene: 12. Looked up from germline, CDR1 is LNHDA and CDR2 is SQIVND (reference sequence). The length of the CDR3 is 16 residues. The CDR3 is CASIGWDRVGDTEAFF. For the CDR3, the DNA is TGTGCCAGTATCGGGTGGGACAGGGTTGGCGACACTGAAGCTTTCTTT.

The chain carries TRBV10-3 and TRBJ1-6; 9 nucleotides align to TRBD1. Germline trimming cut 0 bases from V and 0 bases from J; bases unmatched to any gene: 3. The CDR3 is 18 residues long. Germline CDR1 and CDR2: ENHRY and SYGVKD. The CDR3 sequence: CAISESGQGSSYNSPLHF. The CDR3 DNA reads TGTGCCATCAGTGAGTCGGGACAGGGAAGCTCCTATAATTCACCCCTCCACTTT.

This chain joins TRBV30 and TRBJ2-1; D is uncertain. Germline V gene data show CDR1 as GTSNPN and CDR2 as SVGIG (reference sequence). This CDR3 has 13 residues. With 0 bases removed from V and 9 bases from J, the gap between germline ends came to 12 bases. The CDR3 nucleotides are TGTGCCTGGAGTGTCGCAAGAACGGGTGAGCAGTTCTTC. This translates into CAWSVARTGEQFF. Looking up the rest from reference TRBV30 and TRBJ2-1 gives the full variable domain: SQTIHQWPATLVQPVGSPLSLECTVEGTSNPNLYWYRQAAGRGLQLLFYSVGIGQISSEVPQNLSASRPQDRQFILSSKKLLLSDSGFYLCAWSVARTGEQFFGPGTRLTVL.

Turning to this clone: The sample carries other DNA sequences with the same CDR3. This chain joins TRBV3-1 (or the pseudogene TRBV3-2) and TRBJ1-1, with TRBD1 matching 7 bases. The V and J ends lost 4 bases and 4 bases, in that order; junction bases with no gene match: 3. Germline V CDR1 and CDR2: LGHDT, YNNKEL (reference sequence). The CDR3 is made up of 13 amino acids. The CDR3 region has the DNA TGTGCCAGCAGCCTACAGGGGAGCACTGAAGCTTTCTTT. The encoded protein is CASSLQGSTEAFF.

The chain joins TRBV6-7 to TRBJ2-3; D perhaps matches TRBD2 (5 bases). TRBV6-7 is given ORF status, its function remaining uncertain. There are 17 residues in the CDR3. V lost 2 bases to trimming and J lost 6 bases, with 21 bases between them. Here the CDR3 reads CASSYINIWFWEDTQYF. CDR3 sequence (DNA): TGTGCCAGCAGTTACATCAATATTTGGTTCTGGGAGGATACGCAGTATTTT.